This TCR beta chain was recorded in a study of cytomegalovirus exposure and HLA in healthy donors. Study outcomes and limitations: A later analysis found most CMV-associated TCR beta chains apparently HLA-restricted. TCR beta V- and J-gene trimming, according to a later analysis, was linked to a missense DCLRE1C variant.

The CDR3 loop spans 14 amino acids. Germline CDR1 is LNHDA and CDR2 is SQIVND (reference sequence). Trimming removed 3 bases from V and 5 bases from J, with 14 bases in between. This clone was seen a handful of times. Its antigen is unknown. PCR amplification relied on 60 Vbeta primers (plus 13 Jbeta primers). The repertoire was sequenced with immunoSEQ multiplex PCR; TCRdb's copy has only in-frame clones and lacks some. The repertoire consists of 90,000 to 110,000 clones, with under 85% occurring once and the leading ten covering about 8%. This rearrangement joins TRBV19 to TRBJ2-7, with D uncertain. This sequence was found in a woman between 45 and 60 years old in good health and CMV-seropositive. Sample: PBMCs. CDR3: CASSINPAVDEQYF. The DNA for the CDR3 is TGTGCCAGTAGTATTAATCCGGCGGTTGACGAGCAGTACTTC.